This T cell receptor beta chain derives from a study of T-cell reconstitution after alpha-beta-depleted transplantation in children. The germline CDR1 and CDR2 sequences are SGHVS and FNYEAQ. Deletions cut 4 bases from V and 0 bases from J, with 16 bases between. The CDR3 loop spans 16 amino acids. This sample's TCRbeta library carried unique molecular identifier barcodes. In TCRdb, the PCR reads were re-called with MiXCR into one record per CDR3 protein. The sample lists about 110,000 distinct CDR3 sequences, around 10% occurring once. This clonotype showed up many times. This chain connects TRBV7-6 to TRBJ2-7; unclear D gene. The source material was PBMCs from the stem cell graft donor, sampled from the stem cell graft. The clonotype was recovered from a human donor who donated a stem cell graft to a child with acute lymphoblastic leukemia. Here the CDR3 reads CASSSATVVSSYEQYF. For the CDR3, the DNA is TGTGCCAGCAGCTCAGCGACGGTTGTGAGCTCCTACGAGCAGTACTTC.